Included here is one T cell receptor beta chain sequence, with context. This specimen belongs to a study of blood T cell repertoires in COVID-19. Germline V gene sequence: CDR1 LGHDT, CDR2 YNNKEL (reference sequence). V was pared by 2 bases and J by 8 bases, with 10 bases between. This CDR3 region has 13 residues. Libraries were prepared by immunoSEQ multiplex PCR; TCRdb keeps only in-frame clonotypes and omits some of them. The sample carries 130,000 or so clones, around 85% recorded once. The rearrangement links TRBV3-1 (or the pseudogene TRBV3-2) to TRBJ2-1; tentative D call: TRBD2 (6 bases). The receptor was derived from a man between 50 and 59 years old who had recovered from COVID-19. Specimen: PBMCs or T cells enriched from blood (not recorded which). The CDR3 nucleotides read TGTGCCAGCAGCCAATACGGCGGGGATGAGCAGTTCTTC. It translates to CASSQYGGDEQFF.